Following are 21 T cell receptor beta chains from one sample sequenced in a study of cytomegalovirus exposure and HLA in healthy donors. Researchers ran the PCR with 60 Vbeta and 13 Jbeta primers. Assay: immunoSEQ multiplex PCR; the TCRdb copy retains only in-frame clones and omits some. The sample has about 150,000 clones, about 86% seen once; the top ten hold roughly 2%. Sequenced: PBMCs. The receptors derive from a woman between 18 and 29 years old in good health and CMV-seronegative.

The chain carries TRBV27 and TRBJ1-5; maybe TRBD1 (5 bases). This CDR3 is 14 amino acids long. Germline values: CDR1 MNHEY, CDR2 SMNVEV (reference sequence). Trimming pared 3 bases from V and 6 bases from J, leaving 12 bases between. CDR3 nucleotide sequence: TGTGCCAGCAGTTTCGGATCAGGGATTCAGCCCCAGCATTTT. Its translation: CASSFGSGIQPQHF.

The chain combines TRBV7-9 with TRBJ2-2; no definite D call. Trimming left V 3 bases short and J 8 bases short, with 4 bases between. Germline CDR1 reads SEHNR; CDR2 reads FQNEAQ (reference sequence). This CDR3 has 11 residues. This CDR3 is CASSFPGELFF. CDR3 DNA: TGTGCCAGCAGCTTTCCTGGGGAGCTGTTTTTT. The complete variable domain, with remaining parts taken from reference TRBV7-9 and TRBJ2-2, reads DTGVSQNPRHKITKRGQNVTFRCDPISEHNRLYWYRQTLGQGPEFLTYFQNEAQLEKSRLLSDRFSAERPKGSFSTLEIQRTEQGDSAMYLCASSFPGELFFGEGSRLTVL.

This chain joins TRBV6-5 and TRBJ2-7, with TRBD1 identical over 8 bases. CDR1 MNHEY and CDR2 SVGAGI come from the germline V gene. CDR3 length: 15 residues. J gave up 3 bases and V 0 bases, and 4 bases lay outside the gene matches. The CDR3 reads CASSYSPGQGYEQYF. DNA for the CDR3: TGTGCCAGCAGTTACTCCCCCGGACAGGGCTACGAGCAGTACTTC.

This chain uses TRBV7-2 with TRBJ1-2; 10 bases line up with TRBD1. Trimming at V came to 8 bases and at J to 2 bases, leaving 5 bases not matched to a gene. The CDR3 spans 14 residues. Germline V gene sequence: CDR1 SGHTA, CDR2 FQGNSA. The CDR3 coding sequence is TGTGCCAGCGGCGGACAGGGGGTGAACTATGGCTACACCTTC. Protein product: CASGGQGVNYGYTF.

This clone was recorded only once. The chain recombines TRBV7-9 with TRBJ1-1; D gene unclear. The germline V gene encodes CDR1 SEHNR and CDR2 FQNEAQ (reference sequence). CDR3 size: 16 residues. Trimming removed 5 bases from V and 0 bases from J, with 16 bases in between. CDR3 DNA: TGTGCCAGCAGCCCCCCCGAGGCGGGGATGAACACTGAAGCTTTCTTT. Translating it yields CASSPPEAGMNTEAFF.

This sequence joins TRBV28 and TRBJ1-2; D gene uncertain. V lost 8 bases to trimming and J lost 2 bases, with 9 bases between them. Germline values: CDR1 MDHEN, CDR2 SYDVKM. The CDR3 runs 12 residues. The CDR3 loop is CASAAVNYGYTF. In DNA, the CDR3 is TGTGCCAGCGCTGCGGTCAACTATGGCTACACCTTC.

The chain uses TRBV28 and TRBJ1-1, with 7 bases aligning to TRBD1. The trim removed 5 bases at V and 0 bases at J, leaving 6 bases unmatched. The CDR3 consists of 15 residues. Germline V gene lookup returns CDR1 MDHEN and CDR2 SYDVKM. CDR3 sequence: CASSTPTGMNTEAFF. CDR3 nucleotides: TGTGCCAGCAGTACCCCGACAGGGATGAACACTGAAGCTTTCTTT.

This clone was found a few times. The chain is built from TRBV28 and TRBJ2-7, with D possibly TRBD1 on 6 matching bases. The length of the CDR3 is 15 residues. The ends were cut back, 6 bases at V and 7 bases at J, with 22 bases in the middle. CDR1 is MDHEN, CDR2 SYDVKM, per germline. The CDR3 loop reads CASSLATRGSREQYF. In nucleotides, the CDR3 is TGTGCCAGCAGCCTAGCAACGAGGGGGTCTCGTGAGCAGTACTTC.

The chain couples TRBV6-5 to TRBJ2-1; TRBD2 matches at 9 bases. With V trimmed by 8 bases and J by 4 bases, 6 bases remained unmatched. Germline CDR1 MNHEY, CDR2 SVGAGI. The CDR3 runs to 14 residues. The CDR3 loop reads CASSRTSVYNEQFF. The CDR3, as DNA: TGTGCCAGCTCCCGGACTAGCGTATACAATGAGCAGTTCTTC.

The rearrangement links TRBV7-9 to TRBJ1-4; TRBD1 aligns across 9 bases. Germline lookup yields CDR1 SEHNR and CDR2 FQNEAQ (reference sequence). The CDR3 consists of 15 residues. V trimming: 6 bases; J trimming: 7 bases; junction bases outside the gene matches: 9. In DNA form, the CDR3 reads TGTGCCAGCAGTCCTCGCCGGGACAGGGCTGAAAAACTGTTTTTT. This gives the protein CASSPRRDRAEKLFF.

This clone appeared a single time. The chain joins TRBV28 to TRBJ2-5; D possibly corresponds to TRBD2 (5 bases). Trimming took 8 bases from V and 1 from J, leaving 17 bases between them. The CDR3 loop spans 15 amino acids. The germline CDR1 and CDR2 sequences are MDHEN and SYDVKM. The CDR3 spells CASFGGGAIQETQYF. CDR3 coding DNA: TGTGCCAGCTTCGGAGGAGGCGCGATCCAAGAGACCCAGTACTTC.

V and J are TRBV11-2 and TRBJ2-3; 8 nucleotides agree with TRBD2. Germline V gene data show CDR1 as SGHAT and CDR2 as FQNNGV. Losses at the gene ends were 0 bases for V and 3 bases for J; bases not matched to a gene: 5. This CDR3 comprises 16 residues. The CDR3 loop reads CASSLDELAATDTQYF. The DNA for the CDR3 is TGTGCCAGCAGCTTAGATGAACTAGCGGCGACAGATACGCAGTATTTT.

The J gene is TRBJ1-2, the V gene TRBV6-5; D ambiguous. V lost 0 bases and J lost 4, with 12 bases in between. CDR1 is MNHEY, CDR2 SVGAGI, per germline. This CDR3 spans 15 amino acids. The CDR3 is CASSYSNSAGYGYTF. The CDR3 DNA is TGTGCCAGCAGTTACTCGAATAGCGCCGGCTATGGCTACACCTTC.

This rearrangement joins TRBV5-1 to TRBJ1-4, with 7 bases fitting TRBD1. The germline V gene encodes CDR1 SGHRS and CDR2 YFSETQ. J gave up 3 bases and V 0 bases, and 5 bases lay outside the gene matches. This CDR3 comprises 16 residues. CDR3 residues: CASSLAWGQPNEKLFF. The CDR3, as DNA: TGCGCCAGCAGCTTGGCATGGGGACAGCCTAATGAAAAACTGTTTTTT.

The chain is built from TRBV11-3 and TRBJ2-1; a weak D match, TRBD1 (6 bases). The CDR3 totals 19 residues. Trimming cost V 1 base and J 8 bases, with 27 bases left between them. Germline assignment: CDR1 SGHNT and CDR2 YENEEA. The CDR3 sequence: CASSLVYGTGDIRQDEQFF. CDR3 coding DNA: TGTGCCAGCAGCTTAGTTTATGGAACTGGGGATATCCGACAGGATGAGCAGTTCTTC.

V and J are TRBV7-2 and TRBJ2-1; 8 positions agree with TRBD2. Germline V gene lookup returns CDR1 SGHTA and CDR2 FQGNSA. V trimming: 5 bases; J trimming: 8 bases; junction bases outside the gene matches: 8. This CDR3 region has 14 residues. The CDR3 bases are TGTGCCAGCAGCGCAGGAGCGGGAGTTGATGAGCAGTTCTTC. Translation gives CASSAGAGVDEQFF.

The CDR3 sequence is CASSWTGRNQPQHF. DNA for the CDR3: TGTGCCAGCAGCTGGACAGGGCGCAATCAGCCCCAGCATTTT. This rearrangement joins TRBV28 to TRBJ1-5; 8 nucleotides match TRBD1. V shed 6 bases, J shed 2 bases, and the junction held 3 bases outside the gene matches. Per germline, CDR1 MDHEN and CDR2 SYDVKM. The CDR3 has 14 residues.

V is TRBV10-2 and J is TRBJ2-7; TRBD2 aligns across 8 bases. Germline assignment: CDR1 WSHSY and CDR2 SAAADI. This CDR3 spans 15 amino acids. V gave up 9 bases and J gave up 4 bases; unmatched junction bases: 14. The CDR3 spells CASSHPYSGTYEQYF. CDR3 DNA: TGCGCCAGTTCTCACCCTTATAGCGGGACGTACGAGCAGTACTTC.

The CDR3 coding sequence is TGTGCCAGCAGCTTAGCCCTAGCGGACACCGGGGAGCTGTTTTTT. Amino acids: CASSLALADTGELFF. The chain couples TRBV11-1 to TRBJ2-2; 7 nucleotides line up with TRBD2. V gave up 0 bases and J gave up 3 bases; unmatched junction bases: 1. This CDR3 contains 15 residues. Germline V gene sequence: CDR1 SGHAT, CDR2 FQDESV (reference sequence).

This clone was observed a few times. The V call is TRBV6-5, the J call TRBJ2-3; 7 bases agree with TRBD1. This CDR3 contains 15 residues. V was pared by 2 bases and J by 1 base, with 3 bases of the junction left unmatched. Germline loops: CDR1 MNHEY, CDR2 SVGAGI. Here the CDR3 reads CASSYMQGGTDTQYF. Written as DNA, the CDR3 is TGTGCCAGCAGTTACATGCAGGGGGGCACAGATACGCAGTATTTT.

This clone was picked up one time. The rearrangement uses TRBV18 and TRBJ1-2, with D hard to call. The V gene's germline CDR1 is KGHSH and CDR2 LQKENI. This CDR3 comprises 17 residues. The V gene lost 3 bases and the J gene lost 4 bases, with 21 bases spanning the gap. The CDR3, as DNA: TGTGCCAGCTCACCCACCGGCAGTGGTCAGGCTTCCTATGGCTACACCTTC. Translated: CASSPTGSGQASYGYTF.